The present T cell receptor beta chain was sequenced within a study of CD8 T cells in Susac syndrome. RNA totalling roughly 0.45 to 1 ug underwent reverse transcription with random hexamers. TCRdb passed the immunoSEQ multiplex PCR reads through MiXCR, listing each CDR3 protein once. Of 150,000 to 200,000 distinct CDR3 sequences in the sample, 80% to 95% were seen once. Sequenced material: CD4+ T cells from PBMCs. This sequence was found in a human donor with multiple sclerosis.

The CDR3 DNA reads TGTGCCAGCAGCGTTCGTCCAGGGCCCAACTATGGCTACACCTTC. Amino acid sequence: CASSVRPGPNYGYTF. The chain is built from TRBV9 and TRBJ1-2, with a weak D call TRBD1 (5 bases). CDR3 length: 15 residues. The V end was cut by 2 bases, the J end by 2 bases, with 13 bases between. Germline lookup yields CDR1 SGDLS and CDR2 YYNGEE. The whole variable domain, filled in from reference TRBV9 and TRBJ1-2, reads DSGVTQTPKHLITATGQRVTLRCSPRSGDLSVYWYQQSLDQGLQFLIQYYNGEERAKGNILERFSAQQFPDLHSELNLSSLELGDSALYFCASSVRPGPNYGYTFGSGTRLTVV.